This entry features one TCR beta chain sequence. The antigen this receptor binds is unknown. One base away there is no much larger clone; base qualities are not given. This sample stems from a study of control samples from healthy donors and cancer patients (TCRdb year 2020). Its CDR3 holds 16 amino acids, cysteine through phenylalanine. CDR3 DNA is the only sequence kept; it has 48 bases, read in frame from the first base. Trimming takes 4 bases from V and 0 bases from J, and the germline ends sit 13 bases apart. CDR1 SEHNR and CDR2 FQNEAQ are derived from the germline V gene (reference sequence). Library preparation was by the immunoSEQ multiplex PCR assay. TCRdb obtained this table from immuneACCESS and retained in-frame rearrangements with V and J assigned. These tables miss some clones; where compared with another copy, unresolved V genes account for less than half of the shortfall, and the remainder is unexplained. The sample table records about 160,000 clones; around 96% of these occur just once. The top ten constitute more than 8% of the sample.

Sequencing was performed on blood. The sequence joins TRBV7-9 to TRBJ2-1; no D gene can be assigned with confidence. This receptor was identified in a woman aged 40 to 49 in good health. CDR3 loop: CASSSPDGHSYNEQFF. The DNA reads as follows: TGTGCCAGCAGCTCCCCGGACGGCCACTCCTACAATGAGCAGTTCTTC.